These 6 T cell receptor beta chains originate from one sample sequenced in a study of monozygotic twins with cystic fibrosis. The table came from immunoSEQ multiplex PCR; TCRdb's copy has only in-frame clones and leaves some out. The sample yields 39,000 or so clones, 80% to 95% seen once. The sample comprised blood. The source of these receptors is a boy under 10 years old with cystic fibrosis.

This clone was seen just once. The CDR3 bases are TGTGCCAGCAGCCGCCGTAGAGGGGGCCTCTATGGCTACACCTTC. This encodes CASSRRRGGLYGYTF. The chain employs TRBV6-4 and TRBJ1-2; 7 bases are shared with TRBD1. The CDR3 covers 15 residues. Germline V lookup: CDR1 MRHNA, CDR2 SNTAGT. V gave up 6 bases and J gave up 4 bases; unmatched junction bases: 11.

The chain carries TRBV25-1 and TRBJ1-2; 9 bases fit TRBD1. The germline CDR1 and CDR2 sequences are MGHDK and SYGVNS. CDR3 length: 14 amino acids. Trimming cost V 5 bases and J 6 bases; bases outside gene matches: 7. The CDR3 coding sequence is TGTGCCAGCAGTCGAGGGCGGGACAGGGATGGCTACACCTTC. Protein: CASSRGRDRDGYTF.

This clone was counted only a few times. The chain has TRBV7-2 and TRBJ2-7, with 7 positions matching TRBD1. The J segment lost 2 bases and the V segment lost 0 bases, leaving 4 bases of the junction unmatched. The CDR3 is made up of 15 amino acids. Germline-derived CDR1 and CDR2 are SGHTA and FQGNSA. In DNA form, the CDR3 reads TGTGCCAGCAGCTTAGCCGGGACAGATACCTACGAGCAGTACTTC. Its protein is CASSLAGTDTYEQYF.

V is TRBV7-9 and J is TRBJ2-7; a weak D match, TRBD1 (6 bases). In germline, CDR1 is SEHNR, CDR2 FQNEAQ (reference sequence). The V gene lost 3 bases and the J gene lost 7 bases, with 19 bases spanning the gap. The CDR3 is made up of 15 amino acids. The CDR3 coding sequence is TGTGCCAGCAGCTTTTCTCAAGGGGGTAAAACAGAGCAGTACTTC. This sequence encodes CASSFSQGGKTEQYF.

The chain links TRBV2 to TRBJ2-3; 12 positions agree with TRBD2. Germline CDR1 is SNHLY and CDR2 is FYNNEI. V shed 5 bases and J 3 bases; nucleotides not matched to a gene: 9. This CDR3 region has 17 residues. Here the CDR3 DNA reads TGTGCCAGCAGTTCCCTCACTAGCGGGGGGCTGACAGATACGCAGTATTTT. Its protein product is CASSSLTSGGLTDTQYF.

J is TRBJ2-3 and V is TRBV5-1; D is perhaps TRBD1 (5 bases). The CDR3 sequence is 17 residues long. Germline V gene data show CDR1 as SGHRS and CDR2 as YFSETQ. Trimming removed 0 bases from V and 5 bases from J, with 19 bases in between. The CDR3 coding sequence is TGCGCCAGCAGCTTGGCCCTCCAGGGTAGGAAGGGAGATACGCAGTATTTT. Amino acid sequence: CASSLALQGRKGDTQYF.